The T cell receptor (beta chain) described here comes from a study of T cell responses to AZD1222 COVID-19 vaccine listed by TCRdb under 2021. About the full investigation: TCR sequencing was performed for approximately 240 trial participants, of whom about 210 were given two doses of AZD1222 and some 25 were given two doses of MenACWY control vaccine. Trial participants were enrolled by age into subgroups of 18-55, 56-69 and 70-plus years, and around 150, 28 and 57 TCR-sequenced participants, respectively, were included in these subgroups. What the research found in general, with its limitations: Vaccine-associated CD4 TCRs spanned the whole spike protein, with dominant responses in regions 160-218 and 743-854. Conclusions about previously exposed vaccinees were limited because only a handful of AZD1222 recipients were SARS-CoV-2 seropositive at baseline. Reportedly, almost half of the unique spike-specific TCRs recognized epitopes lying outside the regions that are mutated in the B.1.351 and B.1.1.7 variants. The 56-69-year group was small, and its depth increase did not reach significance, likely because of low power. A significant rise in spike-specific TCR breadth and depth was observed after two AZD1222 doses relative to day 0 and relative to MenACWY recipients. Because no day 14 peak-response samples were available, repertoires were characterized only after the peak T cell response. Participants were mostly white British and included more females than males, and it was suggested by the authors that clonal diversity may have been underestimated.

The time point label for this specimen denotes: about 28 days (+/-7) after the second vaccine dose. AZD1222 recipients given second doses at about 4 weeks or at about 12 weeks were pooled, since spike-specific TCR depth and breadth were not found to differ between the two schedules. Vaccinee samples were obtained from the UK trials COV001 and COV002, which included a single-blind randomized controlled phase 2/3 trial of AZD1222 (ChAdOx1 nCoV-19) in healthy adults. For TCRbeta chain sequencing, PBMC samples from trial participants were taken at day 0 and at day 28 after the second dose. The CDR3 regions of human TCRbeta chains were analyzed by immunosequencing. The paper's processing steps were these. Repertoire TCRs were matched against a reference library of SARS-CoV-2-specific TCRs generated with the MIRA antigen-specificity platform. Breadth was defined as the fraction of unique TCRs that were SARS-CoV-2-associated, and depth was defined as the fraction of total T cells that were SARS-CoV-2-associated. Using the MIRA data, each spike-specific TCR was assigned both to the spike region to which the TCR was reactive and to a CD4 or CD8 class. Log10-transformed breadth and depth values were compared by one-way ANOVA with Sidak's multiple comparisons tests. Not all clones reach the TCRdb copy of this immuneACCESS table, which keeps in-frame sequences only. Checked studies attribute under half of the gap to unresolved V genes and leave the rest unexplained. V, J and clone size reflect that table, while D and trimming were determined from the DNA. The sample includes fewer than 200,000 clones, with 88% observed a single time. Together, the top ten hold roughly a quarter of the sample.

On this clone itself: Its antigen remains unidentified. No per-base quality is available; no much larger clone lies one base away.

Reading the germline V gene gives CDR1 SGHTA and CDR2 FQGTGA. There are 15 amino acids in the CDR3, from cysteine to phenylalanine inclusive. The entry retains the CDR3 DNA only, 45 bases that are in frame from base 1. Ends trimmed: V by 1 base, J by 6 bases; bases unmatched to a gene: 4. This receptor was identified in an adult who received the AZD1222 COVID-19 vaccine. This material consisted of peripheral blood, taken 28 days after the second AZD1222 dose. The sequence is built from TRBV7-3 and TRBJ2-1; 9 nucleotides in the junction match TRBD2. In nucleotides, the sequence is TGTGCCAGCAGCTTAATCGGCGGGAGGGGCAATGAGCAGTTCTTC. The resulting protein is CASSLIGGRGNEQFF.